The 9 T cell receptor beta chains in this list originate from one sample, sequenced in a study of blood T cell repertoires in COVID-19. The table came from immunoSEQ multiplex PCR; TCRdb's copy has only in-frame clones and leaves some out. The sample contains 250,000 or so clones, 84% of which appear only once. Source material: peripheral blood. These receptors came from a man aged 60 to 75 with acute or convalescent COVID-19.

This chain links TRBV10-3 with TRBJ1-5; D possibly corresponds to TRBD1 (5 bases). Germline V gene sequence: CDR1 ENHRY, CDR2 SYGVKD. V gave up 4 bases and J gave up 3 bases, with 7 bases separating them. CDR3 size: 13 residues. CDR3 residues: CAISAGSNQPQHF. The CDR3 coding sequence is TGTGCCATCAGTGCAGGGTCCAATCAGCCCCAGCATTTT.

This clone was counted a single time. The chain joins TRBV18 to TRBJ2-5; 10 bases are a match to TRBD2. J was trimmed by 5 bases and V by 2 bases; bases with no gene match: 2. This CDR3 spans 14 amino acids. From germline, CDR1 is KGHSH and CDR2 LQKENI. CDR3 in DNA: TGTGCCAGCTCACCAGGGACTAGCGAGGAGACCCAGTACTTC. Protein sequence: CASSPGTSEETQYF.

J is TRBJ1-2 and V is TRBV19; D might be TRBD1 (5 bases). The CDR3 runs 19 residues. V lost 0 bases, J lost 7 bases, and 27 bases lay in between. Germline CDR1 is LNHDA and CDR2 is SQIVND (reference sequence). The CDR3 DNA sequence: TGTGCCAGTAGTATAGATCGGGGCGGGACCCCCCACGCGATCGCTGGCTACACCTTC. Translated, it gives CASSIDRGGTPHAIAGYTF.

V usage is TRBV4-2 and J usage is TRBJ2-7; possibly TRBD2 for D (6 bases). V was cut by 0 bases and J by 6 bases, with 15 bases left in between. The CDR3 spans 15 residues. CDR1 is LGHNA, CDR2 YNFKEQ, per germline. This CDR3 reads CASSQELRASAEQYF. The CDR3 DNA follows: TGTGCCAGCAGCCAAGAACTTCGGGCTAGCGCCGAGCAGTACTTC.

The rearrangement uses TRBV4-1 and TRBJ2-5, with 8 bases aligning to TRBD2. CDR3 length: 16 amino acids. Losses at the gene ends were 1 base for V and 7 bases for J; bases not matched to a gene: 11. Germline-derived CDR1 and CDR2 are MGHRA and YSYEKL. CDR3: CASSQGRASGSVTQYF. The DNA of the CDR3 is TGCGCCAGCAGCCAAGGGCGGGCTAGCGGGTCGGTGACCCAGTACTTC.

The chain joins TRBV19 to TRBJ2-2, with 11 nucleotides matching TRBD2. CDR1 and CDR2 (germline): LNHDA, SQIVND (reference sequence). V shed 5 bases, J shed 1 base, and the junction held 3 bases outside the gene matches. The CDR3 sequence is 16 residues long. The CDR3 nucleotides are TGTGCCAGTAGTGGGACTAGCGGATTGAACACCGGGGAGCTGTTTTTT. Its protein is CASSGTSGLNTGELFF.

The CDR3 coding sequence is TGTGCCAGCAGTGAGAGGTTGGCAGGGGAAAGATCCTACGAGCAGTACTTC. Protein: CASSERLAGERSYEQYF. The chain has TRBV2 and TRBJ2-7; possibly TRBD1 for D (6 bases). The germline gives CDR1 SNHLY, CDR2 FYNNEI. The CDR3 length is 17 residues. V was trimmed by 3 bases and J by 1 base, leaving 19 bases between them.

This clone was seen a single time. V gene TRBV5-1 combines with J gene TRBJ1-4, with D unresolved. Per germline, CDR1 SGHRS and CDR2 YFSETQ. The CDR3 totals 15 residues. Deletions cut 2 bases from V and 0 bases from J, with 8 bases between. This chain's CDR3 is CASSLGSATNEKLFF. The DNA of the CDR3 is TGCGCCAGCAGCTTAGGGAGTGCAACTAATGAAAAACTGTTTTTT.

V and J are TRBV7-2 and TRBJ1-2; 7 bases fit TRBD1. From germline, CDR1 is SGHTA and CDR2 FQGNSA. With V trimmed by 5 bases and J by 1 base, 7 bases remained unmatched. The CDR3 sequence is 15 residues long. This chain's CDR3 is CASSPDDRVNYGYTF. The CDR3, as DNA: TGTGCCAGCAGCCCAGACGACAGGGTTAACTATGGCTACACCTTC.